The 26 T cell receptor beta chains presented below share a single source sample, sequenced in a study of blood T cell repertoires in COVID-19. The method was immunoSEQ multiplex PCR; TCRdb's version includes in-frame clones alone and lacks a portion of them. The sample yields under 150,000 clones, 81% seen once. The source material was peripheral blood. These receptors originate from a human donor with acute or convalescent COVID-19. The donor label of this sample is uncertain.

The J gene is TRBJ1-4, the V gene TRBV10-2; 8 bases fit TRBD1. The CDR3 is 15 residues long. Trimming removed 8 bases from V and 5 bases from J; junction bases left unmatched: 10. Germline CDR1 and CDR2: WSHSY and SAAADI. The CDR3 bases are TGCGCCAGCGGACGGCCGGACAGGGACAATGAAAAACTGTTTTTT. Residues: CASGRPDRDNEKLFF.

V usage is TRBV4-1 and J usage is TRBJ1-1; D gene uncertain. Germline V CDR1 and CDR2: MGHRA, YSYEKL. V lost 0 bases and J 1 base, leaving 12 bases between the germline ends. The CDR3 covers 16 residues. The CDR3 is CASSQDWAVRNTEAFF. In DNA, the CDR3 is TGCGCCAGCAGCCAAGATTGGGCAGTCCGGAACACTGAAGCTTTCTTT.

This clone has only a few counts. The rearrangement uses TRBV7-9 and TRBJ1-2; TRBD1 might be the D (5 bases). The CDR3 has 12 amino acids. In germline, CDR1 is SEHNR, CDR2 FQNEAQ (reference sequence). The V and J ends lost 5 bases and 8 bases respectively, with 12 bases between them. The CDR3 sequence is CASSRDYLGYTF. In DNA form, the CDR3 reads TGTGCCAGCAGCCGGGACTACTTGGGCTACACCTTC.

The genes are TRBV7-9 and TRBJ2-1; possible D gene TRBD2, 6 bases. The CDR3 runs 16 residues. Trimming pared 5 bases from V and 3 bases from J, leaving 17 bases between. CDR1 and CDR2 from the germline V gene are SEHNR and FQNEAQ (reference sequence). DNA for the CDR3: TGTGCCAGCAGCACCTCCACCGGGACTTACTACAATGAGCAGTTCTTC. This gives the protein CASSTSTGTYYNEQFF.

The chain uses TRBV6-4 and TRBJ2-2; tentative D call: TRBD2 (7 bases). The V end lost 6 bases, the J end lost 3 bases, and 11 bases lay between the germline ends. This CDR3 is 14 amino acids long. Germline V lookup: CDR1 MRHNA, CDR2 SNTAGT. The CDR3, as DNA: TGTGCCAGCAGCACAGGGAGGGACACCGGGGAGCTGTTTTTT. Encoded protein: CASSTGRDTGELFF.

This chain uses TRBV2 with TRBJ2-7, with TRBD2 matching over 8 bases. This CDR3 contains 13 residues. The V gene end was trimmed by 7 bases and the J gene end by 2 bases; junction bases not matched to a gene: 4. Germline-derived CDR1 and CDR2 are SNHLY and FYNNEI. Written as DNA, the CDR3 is TGTGCCAGCAAGGCGGGGGGACCCTACGAGCAGTACGTC. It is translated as CASKAGGPYEQYV.

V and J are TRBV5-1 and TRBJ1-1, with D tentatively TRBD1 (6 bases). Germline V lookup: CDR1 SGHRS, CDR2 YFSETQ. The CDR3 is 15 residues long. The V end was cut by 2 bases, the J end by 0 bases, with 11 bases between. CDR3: CASSFLDSLNTEAFF. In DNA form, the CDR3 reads TGCGCCAGCAGCTTCTTGGACAGTCTGAACACTGAAGCTTTCTTT. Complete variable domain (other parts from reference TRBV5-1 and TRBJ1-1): KAGVTQTPRYLIKTRGQQVTLSCSPISGHRSVSWYQQTPGQGLQFLFEYFSETQRNKGNFPGRFSGRQFSNSRSEMNVSTLELGDSALYLCASSFLDSLNTEAFFGQGTRLTVV.

The CDR3 spells CASSSTSTNEKLFF. In DNA, the CDR3 is TGCGCCAGCAGCTCCACTTCAACTAATGAAAAACTGTTTTTT. V is TRBV5-1 and J is TRBJ1-4, with D unclear. The germline gives CDR1 SGHRS, CDR2 YFSETQ. This CDR3 is built from 14 residues. V was shortened by 3 bases and J by 0 bases, with 6 bases between the two germline ends. The variable domain in full, with the rest retrieved from reference TRBV5-1 and TRBJ1-4, is KAGVTQTPRYLIKTRGQQVTLSCSPISGHRSVSWYQQTPGQGLQFLFEYFSETQRNKGNFPGRFSGRQFSNSRSEMNVSTLELGDSALYLCASSSTSTNEKLFFGSGTQLSVL.

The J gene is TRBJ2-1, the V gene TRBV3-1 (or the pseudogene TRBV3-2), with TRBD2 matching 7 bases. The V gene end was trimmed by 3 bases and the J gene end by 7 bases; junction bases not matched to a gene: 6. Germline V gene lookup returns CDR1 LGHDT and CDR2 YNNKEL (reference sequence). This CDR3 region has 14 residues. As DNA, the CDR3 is TGTGCCAGCAGCCACCGAGGGGAGGGAAATGAGCAGTTCTTC. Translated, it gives CASSHRGEGNEQFF.

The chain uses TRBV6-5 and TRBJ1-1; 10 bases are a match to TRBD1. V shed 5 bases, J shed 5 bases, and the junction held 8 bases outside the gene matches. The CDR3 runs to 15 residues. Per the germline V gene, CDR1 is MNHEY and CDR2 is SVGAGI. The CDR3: CASSPDRGRWTEAFF. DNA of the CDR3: TGTGCCAGCAGTCCCGACAGGGGGCGGTGGACTGAAGCTTTCTTT.

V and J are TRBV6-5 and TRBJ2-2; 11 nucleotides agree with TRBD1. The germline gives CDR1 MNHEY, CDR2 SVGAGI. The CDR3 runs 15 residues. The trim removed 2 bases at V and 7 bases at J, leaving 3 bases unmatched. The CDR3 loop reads CASSYGQGAYGELFF. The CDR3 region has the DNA TGTGCCAGCAGTTACGGACAGGGGGCTTACGGGGAGCTGTTTTTT.

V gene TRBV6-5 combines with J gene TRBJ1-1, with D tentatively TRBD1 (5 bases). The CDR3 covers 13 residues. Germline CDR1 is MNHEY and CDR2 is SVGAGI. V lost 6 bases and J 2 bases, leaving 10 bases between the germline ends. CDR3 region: CASREGSNTEAFF. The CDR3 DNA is TGTGCCAGCAGGGAGGGGTCAAACACTGAAGCTTTCTTT.

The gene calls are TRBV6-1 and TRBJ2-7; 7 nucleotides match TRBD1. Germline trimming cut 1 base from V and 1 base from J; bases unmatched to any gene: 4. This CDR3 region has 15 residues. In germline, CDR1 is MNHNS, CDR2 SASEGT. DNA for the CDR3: TGTGCCAGCAGTGAAGGGACAGGTAAATCCTACGAGCAGTACTTC. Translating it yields CASSEGTGKSYEQYF.

CDR3 protein: CASSPTGNLNTEAFF. The DNA for the CDR3 is TGTGCCAGTAGTCCCACAGGGAACCTTAACACTGAAGCTTTCTTT. The V call is TRBV19, the J call TRBJ1-1; D may be TRBD1 (6 bases). This CDR3 has 15 residues. The germline V gene encodes CDR1 LNHDA and CDR2 SQIVND (reference sequence). The V end lost 5 bases, the J end lost 2 bases, and 15 bases lay between the germline ends.

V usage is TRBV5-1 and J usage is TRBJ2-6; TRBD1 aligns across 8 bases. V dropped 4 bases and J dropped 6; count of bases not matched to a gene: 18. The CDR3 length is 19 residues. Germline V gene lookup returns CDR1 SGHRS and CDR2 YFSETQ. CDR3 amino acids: CASSLDPLGQVRKANVLTF. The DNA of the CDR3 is TGCGCCAGCAGCCTTGACCCCCTGGGACAGGTTCGGAAGGCCAACGTCCTGACTTTC.

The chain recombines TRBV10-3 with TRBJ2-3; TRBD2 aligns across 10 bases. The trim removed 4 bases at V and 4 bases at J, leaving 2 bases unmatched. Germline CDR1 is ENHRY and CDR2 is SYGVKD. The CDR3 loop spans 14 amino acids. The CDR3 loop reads CAISGLAGADTQYF. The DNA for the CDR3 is TGTGCCATCAGTGGCCTAGCGGGGGCAGATACGCAGTATTTT.

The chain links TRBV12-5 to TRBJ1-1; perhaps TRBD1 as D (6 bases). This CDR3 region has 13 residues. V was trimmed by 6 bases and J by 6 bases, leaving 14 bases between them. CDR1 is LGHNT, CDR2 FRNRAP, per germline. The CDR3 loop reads CASGRSGDAEAFF. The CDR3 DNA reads TGTGCTAGTGGCCGATCAGGGGACGCTGAAGCTTTCTTT.

CDR3 region: CATSRDRSNYGYTF. Written as DNA, the CDR3 is TGTGCCACCAGCAGAGACAGATCTAACTATGGCTACACCTTC. V gene TRBV15 combines with J gene TRBJ1-2; D is uncertain. CDR1 and CDR2 from the germline V gene are LNHNV and YYDKDF (reference sequence). The CDR3 totals 14 residues. V was clipped by 0 bases and J by 0 bases, with 5 bases between them.

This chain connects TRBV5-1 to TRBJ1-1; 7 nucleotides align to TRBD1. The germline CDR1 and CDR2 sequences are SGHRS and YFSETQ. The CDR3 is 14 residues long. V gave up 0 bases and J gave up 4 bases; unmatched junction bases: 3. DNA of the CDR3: TGCGCCAGCAGCTTGGTGGCAGGGGGCACTGAAGCTTTCTTT. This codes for CASSLVAGGTEAFF.

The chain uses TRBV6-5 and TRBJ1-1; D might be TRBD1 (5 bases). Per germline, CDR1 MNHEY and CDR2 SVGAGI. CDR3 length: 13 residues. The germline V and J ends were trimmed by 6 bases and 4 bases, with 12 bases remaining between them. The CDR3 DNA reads TGTGCCAGCAGCCTCCAGGGATTCACTGAAGCTTTCTTT. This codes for CASSLQGFTEAFF.

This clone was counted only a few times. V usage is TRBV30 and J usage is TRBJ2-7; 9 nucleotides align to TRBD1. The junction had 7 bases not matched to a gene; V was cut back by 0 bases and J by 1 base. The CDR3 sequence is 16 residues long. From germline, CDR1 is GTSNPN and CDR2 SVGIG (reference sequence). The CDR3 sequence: CAWSVRRTGVSYEQYF. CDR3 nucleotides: TGTGCCTGGAGTGTACGAAGGACAGGGGTTTCCTACGAGCAGTACTTC.

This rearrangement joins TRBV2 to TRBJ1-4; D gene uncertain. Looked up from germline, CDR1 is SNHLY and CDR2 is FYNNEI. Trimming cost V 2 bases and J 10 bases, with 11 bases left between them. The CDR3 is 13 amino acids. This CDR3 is CASSEFLAGKLFF. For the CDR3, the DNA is TGTGCCAGCAGTGAATTTCTTGCGGGAAAACTGTTTTTT.

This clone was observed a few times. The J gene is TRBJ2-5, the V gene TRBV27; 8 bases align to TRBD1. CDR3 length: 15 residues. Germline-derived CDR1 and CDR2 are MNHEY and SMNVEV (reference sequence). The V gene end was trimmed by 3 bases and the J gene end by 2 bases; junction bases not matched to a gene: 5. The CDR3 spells CASSLGDRPQETQYF. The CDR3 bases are TGTGCCAGCAGTTTGGGGGACAGGCCTCAAGAGACCCAGTACTTC.

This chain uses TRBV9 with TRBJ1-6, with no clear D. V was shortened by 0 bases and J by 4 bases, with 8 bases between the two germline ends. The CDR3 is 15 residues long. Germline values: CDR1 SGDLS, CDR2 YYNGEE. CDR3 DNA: TGTGCCAGCAGCGTAGGGCAGGCATATAATTCACCCCTCCACTTT. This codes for CASSVGQAYNSPLHF.

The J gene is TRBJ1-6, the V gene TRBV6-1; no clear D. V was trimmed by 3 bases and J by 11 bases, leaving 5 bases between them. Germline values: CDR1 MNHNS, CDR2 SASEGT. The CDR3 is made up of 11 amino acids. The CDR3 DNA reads TGTGCCAGCAGTGAGACTCCACCCCTCCACTTT. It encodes CASSETPPLHF.

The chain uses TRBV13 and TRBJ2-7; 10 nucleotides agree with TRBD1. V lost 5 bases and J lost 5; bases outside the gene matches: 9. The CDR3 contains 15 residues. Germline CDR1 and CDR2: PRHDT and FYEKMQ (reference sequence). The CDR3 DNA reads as TGTGCCAGCAGCACTTTAGGGACAGGGGTTGACGAGCAGTACTTC. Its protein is CASSTLGTGVDEQYF.